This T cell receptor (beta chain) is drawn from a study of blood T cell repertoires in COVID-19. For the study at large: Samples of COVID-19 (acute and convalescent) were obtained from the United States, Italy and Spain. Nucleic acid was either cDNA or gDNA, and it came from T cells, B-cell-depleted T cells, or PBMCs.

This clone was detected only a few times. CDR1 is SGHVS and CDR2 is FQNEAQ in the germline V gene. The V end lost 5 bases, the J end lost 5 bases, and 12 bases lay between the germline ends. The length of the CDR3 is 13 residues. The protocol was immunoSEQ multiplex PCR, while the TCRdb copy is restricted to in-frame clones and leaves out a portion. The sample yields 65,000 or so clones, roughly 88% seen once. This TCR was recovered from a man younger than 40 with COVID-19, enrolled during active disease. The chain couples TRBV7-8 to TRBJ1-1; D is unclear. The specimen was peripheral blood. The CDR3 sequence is CASSKAAGTEAFF. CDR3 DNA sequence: TGTGCCAGCAGCAAAGCCGCCGGGACTGAAGCTTTCTTT. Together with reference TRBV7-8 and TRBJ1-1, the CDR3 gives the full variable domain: GAGVSQSPRYKVAKRGQDVALRCDPISGHVSLFWYQQALGQGPEFLTYFQNEAQLDKSGLPSDRFFAERPEGSVSTLKIQRTQQEDSAVYLCASSKAAGTEAFFGQGTRLTVV.